The clone carrying this T cell receptor (beta chain) was seen a handful of times. Its antigen is unidentified. These data originate in a study of PD-1 blockade in classical Hodgkin lymphoma. TCRdb's copy holds only in-frame clones and misses some; the assay was immunoSEQ multiplex PCR. Here the sample spans about 98,000 clones, roughly 89% being singletons. General study points: Relapsed/refractory patients reportedly had the lowest baseline TCR diversity, below newly diagnosed patients, who were below healthy donors. CD8+ TCR diversity did not rise significantly by C4D1, unlike CD4+.

After autologous stem cell transplantation all patients relapsed, and prior brentuximab vedotin exposure differed between cohorts. Patients reached a best response of complete response, partial response or progressive disease. Germline V CDR1 and CDR2: SGHRS, YFSETQ. The CDR3 length is 14 residues. Trimming removed 2 bases from V and 7 bases from J; junction bases left unmatched: 7. This chain joins TRBV5-1 and TRBJ1-1; 8 nucleotides align to TRBD1. This material consisted of peripheral blood mononuclear cells (PBMCs), taken at baseline. This TCR was recovered from a human donor with classical Hodgkin lymphoma. CDR3 residues: CASSLNSDRGEAFF. DNA for the CDR3: TGCGCCAGCAGCTTAAACTCTGACAGGGGTGAAGCTTTCTTT.